A single TCR beta chain is shown here with its context. Its recognized antigen is unknown. Qualities for individual bases were not recorded, and no much larger clone is one base off. Collaborating institutions collected whole blood in K2EDTA tubes following their own protocols. For TCRbeta analysis, collaborators shipped samples in one of three forms: frozen whole blood, isolated PBMCs, or DNA extracted from either of those sample types. This sample is part of a study of blood T cell repertoires in COVID-19 (dated by TCRdb to 2018 to 2020). Regarding the research as a whole: The collaborator samples originated in the United States, Italy and Spain and spanned the acute and convalescent phases of COVID-19. The material from the prospective study consisted of cDNA or gDNA derived from T cells, B-cell-depleted T cells, or PBMCs. A freely available public database, intended as a resource for researchers studying the immune response to SARS-CoV-2, is where the repertoires were released. Subjects who had been exposed to COVID-19, were actively infected with it, or had recovered from it provided the deeply sampled blood TCRbeta repertoires that made up the dataset. Samples came from the ongoing ImmuneRACE study (first 160 participants) plus 1,254 subjects from 6 global collaborators. HLA class I and class II types, where available, came from metadata supplied by the sample provider rather than from assay-based typing. Sample metadata almost always included a de-identified subject ID, COVID-19 status, age in years and sex.

Overall study results and their limits: Clinical and demographic metadata were provided uncurated, with the amount varying by source and participant.

The CDR3 has 13 amino acids, counting the end cysteine and phenylalanine. Only the CDR3 DNA is retained, 39 bases long and in frame from the first base. From a lookup of the germline V gene, CDR1 and CDR2 are SGHAT and FQNNGV. Relative to germline, V is 4 bases shorter and J is 4 bases shorter, with 10 bases between their ends. The immunoSEQ Assay, a bias-controlled multiplex PCR, was used to amplify TCRbeta CDR3 regions from genomic DNA. From the authors' description of their analysis: The number of nucleated cells in each sample was estimated by amplification of reference gene primers within the assay. To quantify the absolute abundance of each unique TCRbeta CDR3 rearrangement, sequence reads were collapsed and filtered. Productive Simpson clonality was computed per sample as the square root of Simpson's diversity index over productive rearrangements. This immuneACCESS table, as held by TCRdb, lists in-frame sequences with V and J called but not all clones. Of the missing ones, under half trace to an unresolved V gene in checked studies; the others have no known cause. Clone size and the V and J calls come from that table; the DNA yielded D and trimming. The sample contains around 200,000 clones, 85% to 90% of them found a single time. Of the sample, about 4.8% is held by the ten largest clones.

The source of this sequence is a man over 45 with acute or convalescent COVID-19. The chain is assembled from TRBV11-2 and TRBJ2-5; the D gene is possibly TRBD1, with 5 bases matching. The sample taken for sequencing was peripheral blood. The base sequence is TGTGCCAGCAGCTCAGGGTTGGGAGAGACCCAGTACTTC. It translates as CASSSGLGETQYF.